The entry that follows covers one TCR beta chain sequence. The data stem from a study of blood T cell repertoires in COVID-19. Study as a whole: T cells, B-cell-depleted T cells, or PBMCs provided the cDNA or gDNA that served as material.

Authors' analysis steps: Amplification with reference gene primers provided the estimates of nucleated cell counts. The table came from immunoSEQ multiplex PCR; TCRdb's copy has only in-frame clones and leaves some out. The V and J calls and clone size come from that table; D and trimming were worked out from the DNA. This table holds 50,000 to 65,000 clones, over 60% found once. Germline CDR1 SGHDT, CDR2 YYEEEE. This CDR3 comprises 13 residues. Trimming took 0 bases from V and 7 from J; bases not matched to a gene: 4. The receptor's source is a woman in her forties or fifties with active or convalescent COVID-19. The chain joins TRBV5-6 to TRBJ2-7; 7 bases agree with TRBD2. The sequenced material came from peripheral blood. CDR3 nucleotide sequence: TGTGCCAGCAGCTTGGTTATGCGGGGGGAGCAGTACTTC. Amino acid sequence: CASSLVMRGEQYF.